The subject of this entry is one TCR beta chain. Its antigen is not identified. This entry comes from a study of OX40 agonist ivuxolimab in advanced cancers. Study context: Treatment received earlier with anti-PD-1, anti-PD-L1 or anti-CTLA-4 agents was allowed, and around 36% had some.

Study conclusions and caveats: At 0.1 to 3.0 mg/kg, CD4+ and CD8+ blood T cells expanded clonally by week 6.

Repertoires were generated with immunoSEQ multiplex PCR, while TCRdb's copy carries only in-frame clones and drops some. The sample consists of tens of thousands of clones, 75% to 90% of them appearing once. The germline CDR1 and CDR2 sequences are LNHDA and SQIVND (reference sequence). CDR3 length: 15 amino acids. J was trimmed by 6 bases and V by 7 bases; bases with no gene match: 10. V gene TRBV19 combines with J gene TRBJ1-3; 9 positions match TRBD1. This sequence originates from an adult with an advanced solid tumor such as melanoma, head and neck, liver or kidney cancer. This sample comprised CD4+ or CD8+ T cells sorted from blood, obtained in a trial of the OX40 agonist ivuxolimab. CDR3 sequence reads: CASTTPWTGVNTIYF. In nucleotides, the CDR3 is TGTGCCAGTACCACACCCTGGACAGGGGTAAACACCATATATTTT.